The sequence of this T cell receptor (beta chain) was determined in a study of blood T cell repertoires in COVID-19. Generated by immunoSEQ multiplex PCR, the TCRdb table keeps only in-frame clones and is missing some. The sample contains about 110,000 clones, around 79% of which appear only once. The clonotype was recovered from an older man with active or convalescent COVID-19. The material sequenced was peripheral blood.

In nucleotides, the CDR3 is TGTGCCAGCAGTGAAGGAGGCAGGGGGCTTAACTATGGCTACACCTTC. It is translated as CASSEGGRGLNYGYTF. V is TRBV2 and J is TRBJ1-2, with 8 bases fitting TRBD1. V shed 1 base and J 1 base; nucleotides not matched to a gene: 5. This CDR3 is 16 amino acids long. CDR1 is SNHLY and CDR2 is FYNNEI in the germline V gene.